One and the same sample provided the 25 T cell receptor beta chains below, sequenced in a study of T-cell reconstitution after alpha-beta-depleted transplantation in children. Preparation of the TCRbeta library used unique molecular identifiers. TCRdb called the PCR reads again in MiXCR, with one record for every CDR3 protein. The sample gives 600,000 to 700,000 distinct CDR3 sequences, around 16% of which show up once; approximately 1% is in the top ten. Sample: PBMCs from the stem cell graft donor, taken from the stem cell graft. These receptors originate from a human donor who donated a stem cell graft to a child with acute myeloid leukemia.

The table lists this clonotype with many counts. The J gene is TRBJ1-6, the V gene TRBV12-3 or TRBV12-4; a possible D gene is TRBD1 (6 bases). With 1 base removed from V and 7 bases from J, the gap between germline ends came to 8 bases. This CDR3 spans 14 amino acids. CDR3 DNA sequence: TGTGCCAGCAGTTTAGGGCAGGGGAATTCACCCCTCCACTTT. Its protein is CASSLGQGNSPLHF.

At least ten counts were recorded for this clonotype. This chain joins TRBV29-1 and TRBJ2-5; D may match TRBD1 or TRBD2 (5 bases each). CDR1 SQVTM and CDR2 ANQGSEA come from the germline V gene. V lost 0 bases and J lost 5, with 16 bases in between. The CDR3 sequence is 15 residues long. The CDR3 DNA reads TGCAGCGTTGAAGATAACGGGGCAGTGGGGGAGACCCAGTACTTC. Translated: CSVEDNGAVGETQYF.

CDR3 coding DNA: TGTGCCAGCAGCTTAGCTACAAGGTACTTCACCTTC. Protein sequence: CASSLATRYFTF. The chain joins TRBV7-2 to TRBJ1-2; unclear D gene. V shed 0 bases and J shed 13 bases, with 12 bases lying between them. Germline V gives CDR1 SGHTA, CDR2 FQGNSA. The CDR3 spans 12 residues.

This clonotype was observed many times. The chain is built from TRBV7-2 and TRBJ2-2; D may be TRBD2 (5 bases). V lost 0 bases and J 5 bases, leaving 10 bases between the germline ends. The germline V gene encodes CDR1 SGHTA and CDR2 FQGNSA. The CDR3 sequence is 15 residues long. CDR3: CASSLAPSGTGELFF. DNA for the CDR3: TGTGCCAGCAGCTTAGCCCCCTCGGGGACCGGGGAGCTGTTTTTT.

This clonotype was counted between two and nine times. The gene calls are TRBV7-8 and TRBJ2-7; 9 bases match TRBD1. CDR1 is SGHVS and CDR2 is FQNEAQ in the germline V gene. This CDR3 region has 14 residues. Trimming cost V 6 bases and J 8 bases; bases outside gene matches: 11. The CDR3 coding sequence is TGTGCCAGCAGACCTCCGGGACAGGGTATAAAGCAGTACTTC. This codes for CASRPPGQGIKQYF.

The rearrangement joins TRBV5-1 to TRBJ1-1, with TRBD1 matching over 8 bases. CDR3 length equals 15 residues. J gave up 0 bases and V 7 bases, and 8 bases lay outside the gene matches. Germline assignment: CDR1 SGHRS and CDR2 YFSETQ. CDR3 DNA: TGCGCCAGCCGGCCAGGGGGCCAGTTGAACACTGAAGCTTTCTTT. It specifies CASRPGGQLNTEAFF. The full variable domain, completed using reference TRBV5-1 and TRBJ1-1, is KAGVTQTPRYLIKTRGQQVTLSCSPISGHRSVSWYQQTPGQGLQFLFEYFSETQRNKGNFPGRFSGRQFSNSRSEMNVSTLELGDSALYLCASRPGGQLNTEAFFGQGTRLTVV.

Here the CDR3 DNA reads TGTGCCAGCAGTTTTTCGGGATCCACCTCTGAAGCTTTCTTT. Protein: CASSFSGSTSEAFF. The rearrangement links TRBV12-3 or TRBV12-4 to TRBJ1-1; D uncertain. Trimming took off 3 bases at V and 6 bases at J, with 14 bases between the two ends. There are 14 residues in the CDR3.

This clonotype appeared many times. This chain connects TRBV12-3 or TRBV12-4 to TRBJ2-3; 9 positions match TRBD2. The J segment lost 3 bases and the V segment lost 4 bases, leaving 5 bases of the junction unmatched. The CDR3 length is 15 residues. The CDR3 loop reads CASSWAGGPTDTQYF. The CDR3 DNA follows: TGTGCCAGCAGTTGGGCGGGGGGGCCGACAGATACGCAGTATTTT.

This clonotype came up many times. CDR3 region: CASSLDGGPYGYTF. CDR3 nucleotide sequence: TGTGCCAGCAGCTTGGACGGGGGACCCTATGGCTACACCTTC. This rearrangement joins TRBV5-5 to TRBJ1-2, with a weak D call TRBD1 (5 bases). The CDR3 has 14 amino acids. Germline V gene data show CDR1 as SGHKS and CDR2 as YYEKEE (reference sequence). The V end was cut by 0 bases, the J end by 4 bases, with 10 bases between. Based on the CDR3 plus reference TRBV5-5 and TRBJ1-2, the full variable domain is DAGVTQSPTHLIKTRGQQVTLRCSPISGHKSVSWYQQVLGQGPQFIFQYYEKEERGRGNFPDRFSARQFPNYSSELNVNALLLGDSALYLCASSLDGGPYGYTFGSGTRLTVV.

The chain recombines TRBV20-1 with TRBJ2-5; tentative D call: TRBD1 (6 bases). From germline, CDR1 is DFQATT and CDR2 SNEGSKA (reference sequence). The CDR3 runs 12 residues. Trimming left V 6 bases short and J 2 bases short, with 10 bases between. CDR3 residues: CSALGQQETQYF. In nucleotides, the CDR3 is TGCAGTGCCCTAGGACAGCAAGAGACCCAGTACTTC.

The V and J genes are TRBV20-1 and TRBJ2-7; TRBD1 matches at 7 bases. Germline V gene sequence: CDR1 DFQATT, CDR2 SNEGSKA (reference sequence). Trimming removed 4 bases from V and 5 bases from J; junction bases left unmatched: 8. This CDR3 comprises 13 residues. The chain's CDR3 is CSAKGAPRDEQYF. CDR3 DNA: TGCAGTGCTAAGGGGGCGCCTCGGGACGAGCAGTACTTC.

This clonotype appeared many times. V is TRBV20-1 and J is TRBJ2-3, with TRBD1 matching over 7 bases. CDR3 length equals 16 residues. Germline V CDR1 and CDR2: DFQATT, SNEGSKA (reference sequence). With V trimmed by 4 bases and J by 0 bases, 10 bases remained unmatched. CDR3 sequence (DNA): TGCAGTGCTACTACCCCGGGACAGATTAGCACAGATACGCAGTATTTT. Translated, it gives CSATTPGQISTDTQYF.

This sequence joins TRBV24-1 and TRBJ2-7; 9 nucleotides align to TRBD1. CDR3 length: 14 amino acids. Germline CDR1 is KGHDR and CDR2 is SFDVKD. The V and J ends lost 7 bases and 3 bases, in that order; junction bases with no gene match: 6. The CDR3 nucleotides read TGTGCCACCAGCTCCGGGACAGGGTACTACGAGCAGTACTTC. Its protein product is CATSSGTGYYEQYF.

This clonotype showed up many times. CDR3 DNA: TGTGCCAGCAGCTCAACGGGGACGAACTATGGCTACACCTTC. This sequence encodes CASSSTGTNYGYTF. The J gene is TRBJ1-2, the V gene TRBV7-2; possibly TRBD1 for D (5 bases). V lost 4 bases to trimming and J lost 2 bases, with 11 bases between them. The CDR3 loop spans 14 amino acids. Germline V CDR1 and CDR2: SGHTA, FQGNSA.

This clonotype was picked up many times. CDR3: CASSPSGGTYNEQFF. The CDR3 nucleotides read TGCGCCAGCAGCCCCTCAGGGGGGACCTACAATGAGCAGTTCTTC. The V and J genes are TRBV5-1 and TRBJ2-1; tentatively, D is TRBD1 (7 bases). The V and J ends lost 4 bases and 2 bases respectively, with 13 bases between them. The germline V gene has CDR1 SGHRS and CDR2 YFSETQ. This CDR3 spans 15 amino acids.

This clonotype was observed many times. V gene TRBV7-8 combines with J gene TRBJ2-7; D call uncertain. V lost 5 bases and J 5 bases, leaving 7 bases between the germline ends. Germline-derived CDR1 and CDR2 are SGHVS and FQNEAQ. The CDR3 is 11 amino acids. The CDR3 bases are TGTGCCAGCAGCGCATACAACGAGCAGTACGTC. Its protein is CASSAYNEQYV.

This clonotype occurred many times. The V and J genes are TRBV29-1 and TRBJ2-5, with 12 bases identical to TRBD2. V lost 5 bases, J lost 10 bases, and 11 bases stayed unmatched. In germline, CDR1 is SQVTM, CDR2 ANQGSEA. The CDR3 spans 14 residues. This chain's CDR3 is CSVPPLAGGDVQYF. The DNA for the CDR3 is TGCAGCGTTCCCCCACTAGCGGGGGGTGACGTCCAGTACTTC.

This clonotype was recorded a few times. The chain couples TRBV6-2 or TRBV6-3 to TRBJ2-1, with 13 nucleotides matching TRBD2. This CDR3 is built from 16 residues. Per the germline V gene, CDR1 is MNHEY and CDR2 is SVGEGT. J gave up 5 bases and V 4 bases, and 5 bases lay outside the gene matches. CDR3 nucleotide sequence: TGTGCCAGCAGTTTCACTAGCGGGGGGGCCGACAATGAGCAGTTCTTC. Translating it yields CASSFTSGGADNEQFF.

This clonotype was counted at least ten times. The chain has TRBV6-5 and TRBJ2-5; no clear D gene. Trimming removed 7 bases from V and 5 bases from J, with 8 bases in between. CDR3 length: 11 amino acids. The germline V gene encodes CDR1 MNHEY and CDR2 SVGAGI. DNA of the CDR3: TGTGCCAGCAATTTAGGGGAGACCCAGTACTTC. Amino acid sequence: CASNLGETQYF.

V gene TRBV7-2 combines with J gene TRBJ1-6; D unresolved. The CDR3 spans 14 residues. Deletions cut 0 bases from V and 7 bases from J, with 7 bases between. The V gene's germline CDR1 is SGHTA and CDR2 FQGNSA. CDR3: CASSLALLNSPLHF. CDR3 nucleotide sequence: TGTGCCAGCAGCTTAGCCCTCCTAAATTCACCCCTCCACTTT.

This clonotype was seen ten or more times. V and J are TRBV20-1 and TRBJ2-7; possible D gene TRBD1, 5 bases. Germline lookup yields CDR1 DFQATT and CDR2 SNEGSKA (reference sequence). This CDR3 region has 14 residues. V shed 6 bases and J shed 0 bases, with 15 bases lying between them. In DNA, the CDR3 is TGCAGTGCCACTGGACACCCATACTCCTACGAGCAGTACGTC. Translation: CSATGHPYSYEQYV.

This clonotype has ten or more counts. V and J are TRBV20-1 and TRBJ2-1, with D perhaps matching TRBD1 (6 bases). The ends were cut back, 4 bases at V and 9 bases at J, with 10 bases in the middle. Germline V gene lookup returns CDR1 DFQATT and CDR2 SNEGSKA (reference sequence). This CDR3 has 11 residues. The CDR3 DNA is TGCAGTGCTATCCCGACAGGTGAGCAGTTCTTC. It yields the protein CSAIPTGEQFF.

This clonotype was recorded a few times. This chain joins TRBV29-1 and TRBJ2-4; D possibly corresponds to TRBD1 (5 bases). Germline V CDR1 and CDR2: SQVTM, ANQGSEA. CDR3 length: 13 residues. Trimming took 6 bases from V and 0 from J, leaving 9 bases between them. This CDR3 reads CSVWGIAKNIQYF. The CDR3 DNA reads as TGCAGCGTGTGGGGCATAGCCAAAAACATTCAGTACTTC. The full variable domain, in which reference TRBV29-1 and TRBJ2-4 provide the parts outside the CDR3, is SAVISQKPSRDICQRGTSLTIQCQVDSQVTMMFWYRQQPGQSLTLIATANQGSEATYESGFVIDKFPISRPNLTFSTLTVSNMSPEDSSIYLCSVWGIAKNIQYFGAGTRLSVL.

This clonotype came up many times. The chain uses TRBV20-1 and TRBJ1-4; D is ambiguous. Between the trimmed V and J ends, which lost 1 base and 8 bases, there was a span of 17 bases. The germline V gene encodes CDR1 DFQATT and CDR2 SNEGSKA (reference sequence). The CDR3 has 15 amino acids. CDR3 in DNA: TGCAGTGCTAGAGCCCAACCTACTCCTGGGGAAAAACTGTTTTTT. This encodes CSARAQPTPGEKLFF.

In its sample, this clonotype was seen many times. The V call is TRBV12-3 or TRBV12-4, the J call TRBJ1-6, with 8 bases aligning to TRBD1. The CDR3 spans 14 residues. V gave up 6 bases and J gave up 9 bases; unmatched junction bases: 7. The CDR3 DNA sequence: TGTGCCAGCAGCCGGACAGGGACAAGTTCACCCCTCCACTTT. It codes for CASSRTGTSSPLHF.